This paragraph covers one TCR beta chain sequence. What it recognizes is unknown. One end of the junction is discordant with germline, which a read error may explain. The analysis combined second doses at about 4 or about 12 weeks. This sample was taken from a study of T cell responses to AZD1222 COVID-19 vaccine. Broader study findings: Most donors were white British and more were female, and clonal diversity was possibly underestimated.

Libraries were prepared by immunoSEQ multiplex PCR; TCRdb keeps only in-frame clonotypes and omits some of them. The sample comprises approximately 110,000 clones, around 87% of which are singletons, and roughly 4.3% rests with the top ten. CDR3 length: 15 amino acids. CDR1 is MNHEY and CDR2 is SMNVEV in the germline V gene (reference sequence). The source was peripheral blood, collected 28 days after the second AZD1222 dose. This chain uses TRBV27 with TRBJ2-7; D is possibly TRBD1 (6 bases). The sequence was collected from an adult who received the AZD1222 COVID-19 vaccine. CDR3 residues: CASSPKHRASDEQYF. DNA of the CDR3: TGTGCCAGCAGTCCTAAGCACAGGGCCTCCGACGAGCAGTACTTC.